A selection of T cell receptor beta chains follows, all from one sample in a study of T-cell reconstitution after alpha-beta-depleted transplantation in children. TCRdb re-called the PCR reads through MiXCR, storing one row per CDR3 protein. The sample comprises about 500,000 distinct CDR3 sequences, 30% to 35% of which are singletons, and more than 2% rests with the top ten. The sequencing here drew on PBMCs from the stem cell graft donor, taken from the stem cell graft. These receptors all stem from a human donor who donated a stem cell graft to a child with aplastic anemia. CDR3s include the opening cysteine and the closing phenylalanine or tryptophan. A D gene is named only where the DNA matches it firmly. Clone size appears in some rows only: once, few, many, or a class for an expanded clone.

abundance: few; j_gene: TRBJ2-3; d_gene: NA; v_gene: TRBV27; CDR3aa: CASSFRFSTDTQYF; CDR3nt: TGTGCCAGCAGTTTCCGTTTTAGCACAGATACGCAGTATTTT
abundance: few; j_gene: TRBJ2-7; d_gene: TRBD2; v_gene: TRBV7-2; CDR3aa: CASTSRGGPSSYEQYF; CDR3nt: TGTGCCAGCACCTCTCGGGGAGGGCCGTCATCCTACGAGCAGTACTTC
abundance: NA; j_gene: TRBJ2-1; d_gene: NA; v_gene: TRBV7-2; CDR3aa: CASSLDVRGGQFF; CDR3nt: TGTGCCAGCAGCTTAGATGTTAGGGGGGGGCAGTTCTTC
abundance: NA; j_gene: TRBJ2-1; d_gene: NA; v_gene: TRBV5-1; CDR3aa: CASSGGDWARLVQRFF; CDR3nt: TGCGCCAGCAGCGGAGGGGACTGGGCAAGACTTGTCCAACGGTTCTTC
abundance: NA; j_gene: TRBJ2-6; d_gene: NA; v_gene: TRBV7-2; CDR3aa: CASSLSISGANVLTF; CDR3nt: TGTGCCAGCAGCTTAAGCATCTCTGGGGCCAACGTCCTGACTTTC
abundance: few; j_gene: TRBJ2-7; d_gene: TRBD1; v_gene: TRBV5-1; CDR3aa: CASSSGQGAWEQYF; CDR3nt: TGCGCCAGCAGCTCGGGACAGGGGGCGTGGGAGCAGTACTTC
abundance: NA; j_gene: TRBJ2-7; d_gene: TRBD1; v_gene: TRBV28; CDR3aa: CASSFRGQSYEQYF; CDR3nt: TGTGCCAGCAGTTTTAGGGGACAGTCCTACGAGCAGTACTTC
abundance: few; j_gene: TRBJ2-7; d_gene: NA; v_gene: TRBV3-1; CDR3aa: CASRDSGATGWEQYF; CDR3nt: TGTGCCAGCAGAGATTCAGGGGCGACGGGTTGGGAGCAGTACTTC
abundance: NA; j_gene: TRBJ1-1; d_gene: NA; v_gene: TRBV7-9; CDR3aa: CASSLGGGRKAFF; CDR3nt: TGTGCCAGCAGCTTGGGGGGGGGGAGAAAAGCTTTCTTT
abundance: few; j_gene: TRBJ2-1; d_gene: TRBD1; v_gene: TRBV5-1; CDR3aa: CASSLGQGFNEQFF; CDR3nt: TGCGCCAGCAGCTTGGGACAGGGTTTCAATGAGCAGTTCTTC
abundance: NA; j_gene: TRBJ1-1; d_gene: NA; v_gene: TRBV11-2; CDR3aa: CASSLGTLKGNTEAFF; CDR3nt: TGTGCCAGCAGCTTGGGGACCCTAAAAGGGAACACTGAAGCTTTCTTT
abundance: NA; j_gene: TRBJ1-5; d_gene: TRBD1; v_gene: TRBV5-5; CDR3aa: CASSPSRGRNQPQHF; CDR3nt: TGTGCCAGCAGCCCGTCCAGGGGGAGAAATCAGCCCCAGCATTTT
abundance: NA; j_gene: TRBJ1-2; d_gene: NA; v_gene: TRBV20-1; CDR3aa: CSARARGGYGYTF; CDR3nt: TGCAGTGCTAGGGCCAGGGGCGGCTATGGCTACACCTTC
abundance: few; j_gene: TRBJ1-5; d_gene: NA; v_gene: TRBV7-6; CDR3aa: CASSLSANQPQHF; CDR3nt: TGTGCCAGCAGCTTATCCGCCAATCAGCCCCAGCATTTT
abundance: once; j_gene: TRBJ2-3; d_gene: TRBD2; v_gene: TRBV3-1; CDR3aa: CASSLAGARDTQYF; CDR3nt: TGTGCCAGCAGCCTAGCGGGAGCCCGTGATACGCAGTATTTT
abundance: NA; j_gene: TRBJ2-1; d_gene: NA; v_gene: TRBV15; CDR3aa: CATSGQRYNEQFF; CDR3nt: TGTGCCACCAGCGGGCAGCGGTACAATGAGCAGTTCTTC
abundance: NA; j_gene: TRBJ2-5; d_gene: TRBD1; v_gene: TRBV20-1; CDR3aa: CSARPRTGAPQETQYF; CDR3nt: TGCAGTGCTAGACCGAGGACAGGGGCCCCCCAAGAGACCCAGTACTTC
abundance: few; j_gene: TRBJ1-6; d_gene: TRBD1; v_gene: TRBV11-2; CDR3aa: CASSLYGTGVGNSPLHF; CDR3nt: TGTGCCAGCAGCTTATACGGGACAGGGGTGGGGAATTCACCCCTCCACTTT
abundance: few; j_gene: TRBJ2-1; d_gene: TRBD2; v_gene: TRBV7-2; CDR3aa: CASSVSGRANEQFF; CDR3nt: TGTGCCAGCAGCGTTAGCGGGAGGGCCAATGAGCAGTTCTTC
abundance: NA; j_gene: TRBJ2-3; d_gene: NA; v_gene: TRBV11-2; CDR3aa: CASSLGPKVGASTDTQYF; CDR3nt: TGTGCCAGCAGCTTAGGTCCCAAGGTCGGGGCAAGCACAGATACGCAGTATTTT
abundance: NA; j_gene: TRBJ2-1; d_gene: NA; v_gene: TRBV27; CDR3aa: CASSLLGGIETYNEQFF; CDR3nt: TGTGCCAGCAGTTTATTGGGGGGTATCGAGACCTACAATGAGCAGTTCTTC
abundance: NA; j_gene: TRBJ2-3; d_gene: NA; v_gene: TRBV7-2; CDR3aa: CASSPSPPDTQYF; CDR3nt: TGTGCCAGCAGCCCCTCCCCCCCAGATACGCAGTATTTT
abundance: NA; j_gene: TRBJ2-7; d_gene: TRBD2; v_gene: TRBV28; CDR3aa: CASSQGTSGSSYEQYF; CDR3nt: TGTGCCAGCAGTCAAGGGACTAGCGGGAGCTCCTACGAGCAGTACTTC
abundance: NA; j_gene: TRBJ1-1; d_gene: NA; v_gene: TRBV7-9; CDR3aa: CASTSLALNTEAFF; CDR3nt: TGTGCCAGCACCTCCCTAGCTCTGAACACTGAAGCTTTCTTT
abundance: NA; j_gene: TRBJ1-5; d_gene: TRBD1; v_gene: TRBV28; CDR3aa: CASHPLAGGMQPQHF; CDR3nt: TGTGCCAGCCATCCCTTGGCAGGGGGGATGCAGCCCCAGCATTTT
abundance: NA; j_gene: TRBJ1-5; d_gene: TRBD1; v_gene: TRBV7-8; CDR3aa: CASSLVPDRAGNQPQHF; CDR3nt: TGTGCCAGCAGCTTAGTCCCCGACAGGGCCGGCAATCAGCCCCAGCATTTT
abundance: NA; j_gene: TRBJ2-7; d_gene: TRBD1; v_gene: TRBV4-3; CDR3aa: CASSQEGGQGLHEQYF; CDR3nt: TGCGCCAGCAGCCAAGAAGGGGGACAGGGTCTTCACGAGCAGTACTTC
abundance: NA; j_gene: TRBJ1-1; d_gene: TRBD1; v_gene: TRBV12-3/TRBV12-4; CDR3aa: CASSLQQGAPEAFF; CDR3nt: TGTGCCAGCAGTTTACAACAGGGGGCCCCTGAAGCTTTCTTT
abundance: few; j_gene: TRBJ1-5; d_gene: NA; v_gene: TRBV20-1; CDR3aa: CSARPDSNQPQHF; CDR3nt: TGCAGTGCTAGACCTGATAGCAATCAGCCCCAGCATTTT
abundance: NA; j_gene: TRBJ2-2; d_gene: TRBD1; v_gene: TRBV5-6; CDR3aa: CASSSLGQGNTGELFF; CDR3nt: TGTGCCAGCAGCTCCCTCGGACAGGGGAACACCGGGGAGCTGTTTTTT
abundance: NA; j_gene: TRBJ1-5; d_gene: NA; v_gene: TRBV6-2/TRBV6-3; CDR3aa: CASSYQQTGRVGQPQHF; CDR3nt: TGTGCCAGCAGTTACCAGCAGACCGGGAGGGTTGGTCAGCCCCAGCATTTT
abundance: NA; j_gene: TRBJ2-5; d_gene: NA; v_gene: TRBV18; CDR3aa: CASSPFSGFRGEETQYF; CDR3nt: TGTGCCAGCTCACCTTTCTCCGGGTTTAGGGGTGAAGAGACCCAGTACTTC
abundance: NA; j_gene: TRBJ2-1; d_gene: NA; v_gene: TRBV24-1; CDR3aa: CATGGATSYNEQFF; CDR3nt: TGTGCCACCGGGGGGGCGACCTCCTACAATGAGCAGTTCTTC
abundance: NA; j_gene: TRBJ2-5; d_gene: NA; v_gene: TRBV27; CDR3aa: CASSFTRAGLQAQYF; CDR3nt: TGTGCCAGCAGTTTTACGAGGGCGGGGCTTCAGGCCCAGTACTTC
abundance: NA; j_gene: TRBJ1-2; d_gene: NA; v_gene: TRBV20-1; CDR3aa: CSAPIDDPRRGYTF; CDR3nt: TGCAGTGCCCCAATCGACGACCCAAGGCGGGGCTACACCTTC
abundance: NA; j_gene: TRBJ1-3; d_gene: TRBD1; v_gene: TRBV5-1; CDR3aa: CASSPTTGVPGNTIYF; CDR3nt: TGCGCCAGCAGCCCCACCACAGGGGTTCCTGGAAACACCATATATTTT
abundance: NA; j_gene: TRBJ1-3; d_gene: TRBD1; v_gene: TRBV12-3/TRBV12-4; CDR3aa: CASSGQGKSGNTIYF; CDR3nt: TGTGCCAGCAGCGGACAGGGCAAATCTGGAAACACCATATATTTT
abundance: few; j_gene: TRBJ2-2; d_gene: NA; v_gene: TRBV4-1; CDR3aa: CASSQVRTQNTGELFF; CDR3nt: TGCGCCAGCAGCCAAGTGAGGACCCAGAACACCGGGGAGCTGTTTTTT
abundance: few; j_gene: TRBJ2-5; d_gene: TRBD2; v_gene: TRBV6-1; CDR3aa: CASRPGTSEKETQYF; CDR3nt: TGTGCCAGCAGACCCGGGACTAGCGAAAAAGAGACCCAGTACTTC
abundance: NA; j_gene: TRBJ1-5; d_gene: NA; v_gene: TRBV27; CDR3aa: CASCSPGGNQPQHF; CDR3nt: TGTGCCAGCTGTTCACCCGGGGGCAATCAGCCCCAGCATTTT
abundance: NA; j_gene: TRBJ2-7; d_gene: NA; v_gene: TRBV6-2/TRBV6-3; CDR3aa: CASSYSGTAYEQYF; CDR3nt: TGTGCCAGCAGTTACTCCGGGACGGCCTACGAGCAGTACTTC
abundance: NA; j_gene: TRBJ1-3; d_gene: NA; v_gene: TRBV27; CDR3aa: CASRAGTPSSGNTIYF; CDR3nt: TGTGCCAGCAGGGCCGGGACTCCGAGCTCTGGAAACACCATATATTTT
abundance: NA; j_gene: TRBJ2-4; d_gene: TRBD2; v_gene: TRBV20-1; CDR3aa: CSARDPSGTSGNPQNIQYF; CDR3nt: TGCAGTGCTAGAGATCCCTCAGGGACTAGCGGGAATCCCCAAAACATTCAGTACTTC
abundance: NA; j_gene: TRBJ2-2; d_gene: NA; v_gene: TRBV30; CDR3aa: CAWGVQGNTGELFF; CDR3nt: TGTGCCTGGGGGGTTCAGGGGAACACCGGGGAGCTGTTTTTT
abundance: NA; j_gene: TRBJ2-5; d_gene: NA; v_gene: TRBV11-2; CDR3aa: CATQSGFVKTQYF; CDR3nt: TGTGCCACCCAAAGCGGGTTTGTGAAGACCCAGTACTTC
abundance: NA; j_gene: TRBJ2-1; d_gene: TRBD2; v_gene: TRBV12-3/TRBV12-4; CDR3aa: CASTMGLAGGNEQFF; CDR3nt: TGTGCCAGCACTATGGGACTAGCGGGAGGAAATGAGCAGTTCTTC
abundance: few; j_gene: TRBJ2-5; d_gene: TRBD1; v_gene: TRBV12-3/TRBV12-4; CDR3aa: CASSSETGGWETQYF; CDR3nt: TGTGCCAGCAGTTCAGAAACAGGGGGCTGGGAGACCCAGTACTTC
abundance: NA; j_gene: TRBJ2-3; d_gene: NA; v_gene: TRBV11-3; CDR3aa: CASSMSDLYLNTQYF; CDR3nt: TGTGCCAGCAGCATGAGCGATCTCTACCTGAATACGCAGTATTTT
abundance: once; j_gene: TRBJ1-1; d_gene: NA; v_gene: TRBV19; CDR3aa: CASRLMGNTEAFF; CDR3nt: TGTGCCAGTAGGTTAATGGGGAACACTGAAGCTTTCTTT
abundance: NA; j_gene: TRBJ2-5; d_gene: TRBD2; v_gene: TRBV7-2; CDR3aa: CASSGGLAGGRETQYF; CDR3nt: TGTGCCAGCAGCGGGGGACTAGCGGGAGGTCGAGAGACCCAGTACTTC
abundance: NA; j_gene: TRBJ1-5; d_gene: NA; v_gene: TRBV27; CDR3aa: CASSFNVVDSNQPQHF; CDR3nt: TGTGCCAGCAGTTTTAACGTTGTCGATAGCAATCAGCCCCAGCATTTT